Described below is a single TCR beta chain sequence and its context. This sample was included in a study of T cells after yellow fever vaccination. V lost 4 bases and J lost 2, with 18 bases in between. The CDR3 length is 16 residues. TCRdb reanalysed the 5' RACE reads using MiXCR and keeps one entry per CDR3 protein. Seen here are about 220,000 distinct CDR3 sequences, 5.5% to 8.5% observed once, and the top ten hold roughly 1%. The receptor was isolated from a man younger than 45 who received the YFV17D yellow fever vaccine. The sample consisted of CD4+ T cells sorted from PBMCs, taken on the day of the yellow fever booster vaccination. The chain combines TRBV5-3 with TRBJ2-5; D assignment may be TRBD1 or TRBD2 (6 bases each). TRBV5-3 is treated as an ORF (open reading frame) with a function not yet certain. The CDR3 loop reads CARSRRGWSGQETQYF. The DNA of the CDR3 is TGTGCCAGAAGCCGGAGGGGGTGGTCAGGTCAAGAGACCCAGTACTTC.